This TCR beta chain is from a study of cytomegalovirus exposure and HLA in healthy donors. Study conclusions and caveats: Presence/absence analyses rested on an assumption that sequencing depth was roughly uniform across donors. Later, TCR association rates were found to vary by HLA locus, highest for DRB1 and lowest for HLA-C. It was reported in a later analysis that an Asian-associated ancestry cluster showed fewer N-insertions than the 666-donor mean.

The CDR3 consists of 15 residues. Trimming took off 4 bases at V and 2 bases at J, with 15 bases between the two ends. From germline, CDR1 is SGHDN and CDR2 FVKESK. PCR was performed using 60 Vbeta and 13 Jbeta primers. The table came from immunoSEQ multiplex PCR; TCRdb's copy has only in-frame clones and leaves some out. The data contain under 200,000 clones, roughly 82% of them singletons. About this clone: Its antigen is not identified.

The specimen sequenced was PBMCs. This chain uses TRBV14 with TRBJ2-7, with D perhaps TRBD1 (6 bases). The sequence came from a man aged 50 to 60 in good health and CMV-seropositive. CDR3 coding DNA: TGTGCCAGCAGCCCCTGGCTAGCAGGGGCCTACGAGCAGTACTTC. Translated: CASSPWLAGAYEQYF.